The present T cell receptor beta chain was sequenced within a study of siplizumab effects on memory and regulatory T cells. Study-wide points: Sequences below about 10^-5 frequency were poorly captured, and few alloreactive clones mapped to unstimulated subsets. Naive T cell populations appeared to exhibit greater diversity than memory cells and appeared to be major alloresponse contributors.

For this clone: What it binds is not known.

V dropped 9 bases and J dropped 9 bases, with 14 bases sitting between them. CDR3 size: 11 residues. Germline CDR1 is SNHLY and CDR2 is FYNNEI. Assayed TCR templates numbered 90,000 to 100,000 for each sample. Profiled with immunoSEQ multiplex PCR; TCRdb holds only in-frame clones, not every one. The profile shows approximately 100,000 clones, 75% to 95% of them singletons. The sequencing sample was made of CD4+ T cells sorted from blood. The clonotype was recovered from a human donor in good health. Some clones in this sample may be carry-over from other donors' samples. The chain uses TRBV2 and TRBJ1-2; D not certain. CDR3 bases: TGTGCCAGGGTGGACGGCGCAAGCTACACCTTC. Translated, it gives CARVDGASYTF. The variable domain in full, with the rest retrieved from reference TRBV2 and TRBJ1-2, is EPEVTQTPSHQVTQMGQEVILRCVPISNHLYFYWYRQILGQKVEFLVSFYNNEISEKSEIFDDQFSVERPDGSNFTLKIRSTKLEDSAMYFCARVDGASYTFGSGTRLTVV.